This T cell receptor (beta chain) appears in the sequencing data of a study of shared clonotypes between healthy human individuals (dated by TCRdb to about 2020). General notes on the study: The cohort included three men and two women between 18 and 49 years of age. For each donor, CD4 naive and CD4 memory were each given three plates, CD8 naive was given two plates, and CD8 memory was given one plate. To estimate repertoire size and how much clonotypes are shared between individuals, the study performed deep sequencing of blood TCR repertoires from roughly five healthy adults. Different laboratories and diverse techniques were used to prepare libraries and sequence TCR repertoires, to increase sequencing depth and limit assay-specific biases. Leukapheresis yielded between about 0.9 and 9.5 billion PBMCs per donor. The research as a whole found: Sampling was restricted to blood, and TCR repertoires in tissues likely differ from the TCR repertoires found in blood. When a few donors were compared, the shared fraction of clonotypes was about 5.2% for naive CD4, about 4% for naive CD8, 2% to 2.5% for memory CD4, and 0.35% to 0.4% for memory CD8. Compared with non-shared clonotypes, the clonotypes found in all four sorted-subset donors had higher generation probabilities. Pairwise subsampling led to the expectation that sequencing depth would affect the degree of clonotype sharing among donors. Incomplete sequencing was indicated by rarefaction of sorted-subset datasets, despite the large sequencing depth. Estimated clonotype richness was generally larger for naive than for memory subsets. The genetic and exposure-history diversity represented was limited by the small number of donors.

V is cut by 0 bases and J by 2 bases, and the space between the germline ends is 6 bases. CDR1 and CDR2 were assigned from the germline V gene (reference sequence) as SEHNR and FQNEAQ. CDR3 length: 14 amino acids, cysteine to phenylalanine. CDR3 DNA only is kept here, 42 bases in frame from base 1. CD8 naive samples were CD45RO-negative cells positively selected for CCR7, giving a CD45RA+CCR7+ population that excluded TemRA cells. The donors were healthy, HIV-negative adults who had no recently reported acute infections or vaccinations. Only Caucasian adults living in Nashville, Tennessee, USA were represented among the donors. After blood collection by leukapheresis, PBMCs were isolated using Ficoll-Histopaque density gradient centrifugation and then cryopreserved in the vapor phase of liquid nitrogen. Analytical flow cytometry was used to check the purity and quantity of each magnetically sorted T cell population. Each sorted fraction had its genomic DNA isolated and then quantified by UV absorbance on a Nanodrop 2000c.

This clone was counted once. It has no known antigen specificity. The sample holds no much larger clone one base away, and base qualities are not on file. Using the deep immunoSEQ assay, multiplex PCR amplified TCR CDR3 regions from genomic DNA. Extracted genomic DNA from each cell subset was distributed evenly across all wells of several immunoSEQ 96-well plates, and each plate was treated as a replicate. Each replicate PCR for sorted subsets received roughly 0.2 ug genomic DNA, equal to tens of thousands of T cell genomes. The purified libraries were quantified using a Qubit 3.0 fluorometer, sized with a Bioanalyzer 2100, and then quantified again using the KAPA Library Quantification kit. Each immunoSEQ 96-well plate was sequenced on its own single-read 150-cycle Illumina NextSeq 550 flow cell. Turning to the authors' computational methods: Because the immunoSEQ output held only junctional sequences and lacked quality scores, the filtering could not match the filtering applied to full-length reads. Sequences were annotated with PyIR, a Python wrapper for IgBLAST v1.9, and V/J genes and CDR3 were assigned using IMGT germline references. Reads with weak V/J assignments (E-value above 1e-6), missing CDR3, stop codons, out-of-frame junctions, or ambiguous translated residues were removed. V3J clonotypes were defined as sequences sharing the same inferred V gene, J gene, and CDR3 amino acid sequence. Percentage overlap between repertoires was calculated by dividing the number of shared unique clonotypes by the size of the smaller repertoire. Richness of each repertoire was evaluated using RTK rarefaction, the Chao1 estimator, and Recon v2.1 estimates of unobserved clonotypes. Generation probabilities for all TCRbeta clonotypes obtained by the gDNA method from a few donors were computed using OLGA. The source is immuneACCESS, and TCRdb retained only in-frame sequences with V and J called. Part of the clones is not carried over; for the studies checked, unresolved V genes explain less than half of this, and the remainder is unexplained. V and J calls and clone size are as listed in that table; D and trimming were resolved from the DNA. For this sample there are millions of clones; just under 95% appear just once. The ten biggest clones cover 0.9% to 1.3% of the sample.

The V and J genes are TRBV7-9 and TRBJ2-3, with the D gene not clear enough to name. The receptor's source is a man aged 18 to 30 in good health. The source material was naive CD8+ T cells sorted from blood. This sample's cell subset or site label indicates: CD45RA+CCR7+. CDR3 protein: CASSLAAYTDTQYF. The nucleotide sequence is given as TGTGCCAGCAGCTTAGCGGCCTACACAGATACGCAGTATTTT. Supplemented by the reference TRBV7-9 and TRBJ2-3 proteins around the CDR3, the complete variable domain is DTGVSQNPRHKITKRGQNVTFRCDPISEHNRLYWYRQTLGQGPEFLTYFQNEAQLEKSRLLSDRFSAERPKGSFSTLEIQRTEQGDSAMYLCASSLAAYTDTQYFGPGTRLTVL.